This T cell receptor (beta chain) was captured in a study of blood T cell repertoires in COVID-19. This CDR3 is 17 amino acids long. Trimming removed 1 base from V and 2 bases from J, with 15 bases in between. Germline assignment: CDR1 LNHNV and CDR2 YYDKDF (reference sequence). The protocol was immunoSEQ multiplex PCR, while the TCRdb copy is restricted to in-frame clones and leaves out a portion. The sample shows about 130,000 clones, about 80% of them seen only once. Sequencing input: peripheral blood. V and J are TRBV15 and TRBJ1-5; maybe TRBD1 (5 bases). The sequence was obtained from a man in his forties or fifties with active or convalescent COVID-19. The CDR3 sequence is CATSRGAGRGGNQPQHF. In nucleotides, the CDR3 is TGTGCCACCAGCAGAGGGGCGGGGCGAGGGGGCAATCAGCCCCAGCATTTT.